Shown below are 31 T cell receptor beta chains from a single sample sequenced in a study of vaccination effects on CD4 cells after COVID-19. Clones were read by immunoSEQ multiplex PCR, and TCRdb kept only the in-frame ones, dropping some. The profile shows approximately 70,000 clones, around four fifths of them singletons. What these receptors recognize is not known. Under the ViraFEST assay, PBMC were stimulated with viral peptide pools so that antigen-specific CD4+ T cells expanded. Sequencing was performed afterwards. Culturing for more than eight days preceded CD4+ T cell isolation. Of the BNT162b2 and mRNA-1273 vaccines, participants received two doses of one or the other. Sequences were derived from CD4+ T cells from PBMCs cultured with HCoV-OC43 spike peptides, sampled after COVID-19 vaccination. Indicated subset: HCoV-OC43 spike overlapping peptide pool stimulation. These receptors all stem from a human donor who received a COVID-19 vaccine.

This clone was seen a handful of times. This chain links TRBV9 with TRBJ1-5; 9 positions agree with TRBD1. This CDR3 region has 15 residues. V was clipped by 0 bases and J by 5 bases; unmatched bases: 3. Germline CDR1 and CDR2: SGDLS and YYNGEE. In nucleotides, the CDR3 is TGTGCCAGCAGCGTAGCGGGACAGGGACATCAGCCCCAGCATTTT. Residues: CASSVAGQGHQPQHF.

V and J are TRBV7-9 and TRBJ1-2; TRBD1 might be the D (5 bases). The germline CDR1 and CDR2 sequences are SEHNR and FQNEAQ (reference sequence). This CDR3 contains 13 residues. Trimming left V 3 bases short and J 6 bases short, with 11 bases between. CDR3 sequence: CASSFETVNGYTF. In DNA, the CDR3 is TGTGCCAGCAGCTTCGAGACAGTCAATGGCTACACCTTC.

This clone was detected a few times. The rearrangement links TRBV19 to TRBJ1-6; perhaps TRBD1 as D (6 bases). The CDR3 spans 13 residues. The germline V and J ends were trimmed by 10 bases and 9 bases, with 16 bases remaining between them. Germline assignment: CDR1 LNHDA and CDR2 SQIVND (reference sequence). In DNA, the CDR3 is TGTGCCACTACAGGGCCGCGAAGTTCACCCCTCCACTTT. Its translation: CATTGPRSSPLHF.

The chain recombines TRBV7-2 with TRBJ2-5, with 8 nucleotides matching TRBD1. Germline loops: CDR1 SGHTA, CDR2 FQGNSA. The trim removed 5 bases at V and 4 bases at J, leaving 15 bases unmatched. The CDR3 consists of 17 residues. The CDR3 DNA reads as TGTGCCAGCAGCCGGTTGGGTCCGCGGACAGGGCGAGAGACCCAGTACTTC. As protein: CASSRLGPRTGRETQYF.

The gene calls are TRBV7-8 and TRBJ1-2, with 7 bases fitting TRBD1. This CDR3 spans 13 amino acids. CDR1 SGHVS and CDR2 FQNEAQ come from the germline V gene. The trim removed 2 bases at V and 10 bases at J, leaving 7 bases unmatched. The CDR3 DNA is TGTGCCAGCAGCTTAAGAGGGGGCCGGAACTACACCTTC. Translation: CASSLRGGRNYTF.

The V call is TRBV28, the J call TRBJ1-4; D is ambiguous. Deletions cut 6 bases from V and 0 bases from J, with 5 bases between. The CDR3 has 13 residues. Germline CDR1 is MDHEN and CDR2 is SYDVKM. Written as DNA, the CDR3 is TGTGCCAGCAGGACCTCAACTAATGAAAAACTGTTTTTT. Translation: CASRTSTNEKLFF.

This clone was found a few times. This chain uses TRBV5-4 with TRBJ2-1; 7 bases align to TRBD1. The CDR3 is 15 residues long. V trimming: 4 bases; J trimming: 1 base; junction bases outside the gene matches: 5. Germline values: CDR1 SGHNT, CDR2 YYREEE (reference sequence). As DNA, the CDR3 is TGTGCCAGCAGCCTAGGGGGCGCGTCCTACAATGAGCAGTTCTTC. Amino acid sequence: CASSLGGASYNEQFF. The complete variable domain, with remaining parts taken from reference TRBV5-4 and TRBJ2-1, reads ETGVTQSPTHLIKTRGQQVTLRCSSQSGHNTVSWYQQALGQGPQFIFQYYREEENGRGNFPPRFSGLQFPNYSSELNVNALELDDSALYLCASSLGGASYNEQFFGPGTRLTVL.

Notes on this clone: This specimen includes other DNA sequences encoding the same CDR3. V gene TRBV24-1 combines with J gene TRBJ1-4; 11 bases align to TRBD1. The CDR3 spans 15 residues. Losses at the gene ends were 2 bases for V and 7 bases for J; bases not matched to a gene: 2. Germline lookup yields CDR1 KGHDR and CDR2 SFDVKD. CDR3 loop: CATSDSGTGGEKLFF. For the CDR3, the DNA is TGTGCCACCAGTGATTCGGGGACAGGGGGTGAAAAACTGTTTTTT.

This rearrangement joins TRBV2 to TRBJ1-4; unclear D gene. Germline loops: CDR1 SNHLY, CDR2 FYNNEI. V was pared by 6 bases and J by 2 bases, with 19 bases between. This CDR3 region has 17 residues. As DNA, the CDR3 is TGTGCCAGCAGCCTGGGTCCGGCTAGTCGGACTAATGAAAAACTGTTTTTT. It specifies CASSLGPASRTNEKLFF.

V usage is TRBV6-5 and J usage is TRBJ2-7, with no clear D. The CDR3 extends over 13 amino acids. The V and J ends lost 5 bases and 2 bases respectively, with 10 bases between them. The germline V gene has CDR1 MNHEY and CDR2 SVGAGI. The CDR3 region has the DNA TGTGCCAGCAGTCGGCAGGTAGCCTACGAGCAGTACGTC. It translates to CASSRQVAYEQYV.

The CDR3 protein is CASSLDRFLNEKLFF. For the CDR3, the DNA is TGTGCCAGCAGCTTAGATCGGTTCCTTAATGAAAAACTGTTTTTT. The genes are TRBV7-9 and TRBJ1-4; D gene uncertain. Trimming cost V 1 base and J 4 bases, with 10 bases left between them. This CDR3 spans 15 amino acids. Looked up from germline, CDR1 is SEHNR and CDR2 is FQNEAQ (reference sequence).

CDR3: CASSYLVSDEQFF. For the CDR3, the DNA is TGTGCCAGCAGTTATCTCGTTTCGGATGAGCAGTTCTTC. The chain employs TRBV6-5 and TRBJ2-1; no clear D gene. V was cut by 3 bases and J by 8 bases, with 11 bases left in between. The germline V gene has CDR1 MNHEY and CDR2 SVGAGI. This CDR3 region has 13 residues.

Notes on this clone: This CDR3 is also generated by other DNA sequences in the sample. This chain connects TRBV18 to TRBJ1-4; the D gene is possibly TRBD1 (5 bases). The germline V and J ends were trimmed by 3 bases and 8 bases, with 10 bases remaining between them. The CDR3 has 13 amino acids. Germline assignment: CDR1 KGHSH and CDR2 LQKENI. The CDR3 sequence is CASSPQGGEKLFF. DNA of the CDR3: TGTGCCAGCTCACCCCAGGGTGGAGAAAAACTGTTTTTT.

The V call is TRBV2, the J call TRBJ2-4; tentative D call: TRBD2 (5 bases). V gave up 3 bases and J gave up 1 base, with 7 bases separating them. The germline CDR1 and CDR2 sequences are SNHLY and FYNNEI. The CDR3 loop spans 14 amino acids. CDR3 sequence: CASSDRGAKNIQYF. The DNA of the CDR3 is TGTGCCAGCAGTGATCGGGGTGCCAAAAACATTCAGTACTTC.

In nucleotides, the CDR3 is TGTGCCAGTAGTCAAGACGGGTTAAATCAGCCCCAGCATTTT. Translated, it gives CASSQDGLNQPQHF. The chain couples TRBV19 to TRBJ1-5; D call uncertain. Trimming shortened V by 5 bases and J by 4 bases, and 12 bases separated the two germline ends. Germline CDR1 LNHDA, CDR2 SQIVND (reference sequence). This CDR3 contains 14 residues.

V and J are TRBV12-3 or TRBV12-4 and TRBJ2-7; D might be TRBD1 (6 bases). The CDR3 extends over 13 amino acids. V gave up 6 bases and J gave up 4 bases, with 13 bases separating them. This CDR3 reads CASSPDRRYEQYV. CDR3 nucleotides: TGTGCCAGCAGCCCTGACAGGCGGTACGAGCAGTACGTC.

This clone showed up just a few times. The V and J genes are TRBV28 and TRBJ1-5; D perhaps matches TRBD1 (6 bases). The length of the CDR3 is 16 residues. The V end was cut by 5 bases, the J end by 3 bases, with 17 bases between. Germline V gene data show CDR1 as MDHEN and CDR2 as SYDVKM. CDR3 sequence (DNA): TGTGCCAGCAGTACCAACGACAGGTTACTCAATCAGCCCCAGCATTTT. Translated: CASSTNDRLLNQPQHF.

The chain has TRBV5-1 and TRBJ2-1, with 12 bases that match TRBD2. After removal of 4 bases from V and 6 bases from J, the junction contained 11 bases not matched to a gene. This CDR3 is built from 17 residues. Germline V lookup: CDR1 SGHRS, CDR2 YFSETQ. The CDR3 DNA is TGCGCCAGCAGCCGGGGGGCTAGCGGGGGGGGATCCAATGAGCAGTTCTTC. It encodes CASSRGASGGGSNEQFF.

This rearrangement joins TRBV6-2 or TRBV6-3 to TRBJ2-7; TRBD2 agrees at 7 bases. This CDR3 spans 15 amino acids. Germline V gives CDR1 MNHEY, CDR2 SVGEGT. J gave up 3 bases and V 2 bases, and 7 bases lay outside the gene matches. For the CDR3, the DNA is TGTGCCAGCAGTTACGAACCGGGACTACTCTACGAGCAGTACGTC. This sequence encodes CASSYEPGLLYEQYV.

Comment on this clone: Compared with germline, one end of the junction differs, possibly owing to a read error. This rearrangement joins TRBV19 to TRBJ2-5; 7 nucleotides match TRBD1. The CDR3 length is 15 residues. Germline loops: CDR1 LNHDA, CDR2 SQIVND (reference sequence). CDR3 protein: CASSIDRAFRETQYF. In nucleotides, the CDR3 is TGTGCCAGTAGCATAGACAGGGCGTTTCGGGAGACCCAGTACTTC. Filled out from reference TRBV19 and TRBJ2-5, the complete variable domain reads DGGITQSPKYLFRKEGQNVTLSCEQNLNHDAMYWYRQDPGQGLRLIYYSQIVNDFQKGDIAEGYSVSREKKESFPLTVTSAQKNPTAFYLCASSIDRAFRETQYFGPGTRLLVL.

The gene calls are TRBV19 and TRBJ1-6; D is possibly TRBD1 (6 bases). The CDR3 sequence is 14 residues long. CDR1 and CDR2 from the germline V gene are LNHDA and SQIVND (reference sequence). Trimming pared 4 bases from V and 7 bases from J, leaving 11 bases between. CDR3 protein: CASSNRDTNSPLHF. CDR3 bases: TGTGCCAGTAGTAACCGGGACACCAATTCACCCCTCCACTTT.

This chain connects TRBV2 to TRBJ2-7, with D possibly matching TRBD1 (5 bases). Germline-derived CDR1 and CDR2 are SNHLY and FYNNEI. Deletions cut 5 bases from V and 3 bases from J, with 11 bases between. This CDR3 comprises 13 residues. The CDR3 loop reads CASSQGSGYEQYV. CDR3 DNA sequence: TGTGCCAGCAGTCAGGGATCTGGCTACGAGCAGTACGTC.

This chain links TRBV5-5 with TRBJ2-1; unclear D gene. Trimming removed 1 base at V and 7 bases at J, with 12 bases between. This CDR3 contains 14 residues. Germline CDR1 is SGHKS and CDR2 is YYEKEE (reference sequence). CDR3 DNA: TGTGCCAGCAGCTTGAGAGTCAGTGGGAATGAGCAGTTCTTC. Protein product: CASSLRVSGNEQFF.

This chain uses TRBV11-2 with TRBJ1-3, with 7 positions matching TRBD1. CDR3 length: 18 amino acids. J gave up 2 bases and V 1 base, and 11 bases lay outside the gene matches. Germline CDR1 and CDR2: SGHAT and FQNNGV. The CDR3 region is CASSLVSVGQAPGNTIYF. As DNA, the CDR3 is TGTGCCAGCAGCTTAGTCTCGGTTGGACAGGCCCCTGGAAACACCATATATTTT.

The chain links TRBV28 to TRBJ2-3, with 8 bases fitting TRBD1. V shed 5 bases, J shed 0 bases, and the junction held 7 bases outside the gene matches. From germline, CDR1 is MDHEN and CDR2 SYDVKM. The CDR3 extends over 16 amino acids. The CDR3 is CASSDPRGLSTDTQYF. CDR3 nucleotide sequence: TGTGCCAGCAGTGACCCCAGGGGGCTTAGCACAGATACGCAGTATTTT.

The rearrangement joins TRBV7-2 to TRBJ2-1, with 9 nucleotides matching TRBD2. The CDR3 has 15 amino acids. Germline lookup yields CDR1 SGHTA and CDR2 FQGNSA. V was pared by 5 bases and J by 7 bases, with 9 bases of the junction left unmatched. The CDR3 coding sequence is TGTGCCAGCAGCCCTCAGGGACTAGCCGGAAATGAGCAGTTCTTC. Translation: CASSPQGLAGNEQFF.

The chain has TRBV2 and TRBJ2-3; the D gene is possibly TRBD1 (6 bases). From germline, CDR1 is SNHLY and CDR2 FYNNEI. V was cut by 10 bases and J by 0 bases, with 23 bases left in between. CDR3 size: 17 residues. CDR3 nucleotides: TGTGCCACCGGGACACGGACGTTCGTTGTCAGCACAGATACGCAGTATTTT. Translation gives CATGTRTFVVSTDTQYF.

CDR3 sequence (DNA): TGTGCCAGCAGTTTAGCACAGGGGACAAATCAGCCCCAGCATTTT. It specifies CASSLAQGTNQPQHF. The chain joins TRBV6-5 to TRBJ1-5; 7 bases are a match to TRBD1. The CDR3 consists of 15 residues. Per germline, CDR1 MNHEY and CDR2 SVGAGI. V dropped 4 bases and J dropped 4; count of bases not matched to a gene: 7.

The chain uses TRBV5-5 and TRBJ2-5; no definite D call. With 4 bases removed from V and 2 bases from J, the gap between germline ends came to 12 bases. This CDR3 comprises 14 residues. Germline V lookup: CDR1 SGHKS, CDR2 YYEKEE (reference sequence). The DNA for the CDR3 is TGTGCCAGCAGCGATCGGGCCGCTCAAGAGACCCAGTACTTC. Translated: CASSDRAAQETQYF.

The CDR3 loop is CASSQVGGIPTNEKLFF. The CDR3, as DNA: TGTGCCAGCAGCCAAGTTGGGGGGATACCCACTAATGAAAAACTGTTTTTT. The chain couples TRBV3-1 (or the pseudogene TRBV3-2) to TRBJ1-4; D may be TRBD1 (5 bases). Deletions cut 1 base from V and 2 bases from J, with 14 bases between. CDR3 length: 17 amino acids. Germline lookup yields CDR1 LGHDT and CDR2 YNNKEL (reference sequence).

The CDR3 region has the DNA TGTGCCAGCAGTCCACCCACTAGCGGGGGAGCTCGTGGGCAGTTCTTC. As protein: CASSPPTSGGARGQFF. The rearrangement links TRBV6-2 or TRBV6-3 to TRBJ2-1; 11 bases fit TRBD2. The germline gives CDR1 MNHEY, CDR2 SVGEGT. V lost 5 bases, J lost 12 bases, and 15 bases stayed unmatched. The CDR3 totals 16 residues.